This T cell receptor (beta chain) comes out of a study of blood T cell repertoires in COVID-19. In the study's own analysis: Quantification of nucleated cells was approximated via reference gene primer amplification. Data came from immunoSEQ multiplex PCR; TCRdb stores just in-frame clones and leaves some out. D and trimming come from the DNA, and the V and J calls and clone size come from that table. This sample has around 80,000 clones; 85% occur once, and the top ten carry more than 9.5%. Seattle participants joined during active infection and were tracked over time. The trim removed 5 bases at V and 5 bases at J, leaving 8 bases unmatched. This CDR3 contains 15 residues. Germline CDR1 SGHAT, CDR2 FQDESV (reference sequence).

The gene calls are TRBV11-1 and TRBJ2-2; 7 nucleotides match TRBD1. Sequencing was carried out using peripheral blood. This sequence was found in a man aged 45-60 years with COVID-19, enrolled during active disease. Written as DNA, the CDR3 is TGTGCCAGCAGCCCCCGGACAGGACCGACCGGGGAGCTGTTTTTT. It yields the protein CASSPRTGPTGELFF.